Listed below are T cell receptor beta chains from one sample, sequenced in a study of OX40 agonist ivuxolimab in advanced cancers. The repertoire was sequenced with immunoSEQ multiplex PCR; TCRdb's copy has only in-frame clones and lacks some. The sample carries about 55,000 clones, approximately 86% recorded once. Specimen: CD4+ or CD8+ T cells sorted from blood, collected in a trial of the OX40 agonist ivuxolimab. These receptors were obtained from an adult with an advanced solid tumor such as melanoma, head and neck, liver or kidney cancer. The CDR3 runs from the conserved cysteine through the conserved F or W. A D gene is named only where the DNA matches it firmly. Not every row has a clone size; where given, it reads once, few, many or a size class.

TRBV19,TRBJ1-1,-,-,CASSIGGQGTRTEAFF,TGTGCCAGTAGTATAGGAGGGCAGGGGACACGGACTGAAGCTTTCTTT
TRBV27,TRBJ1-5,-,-,CASSPQGFAQPQHF,TGTGCCAGCAGCCCTCAGGGGTTCGCTCAGCCCCAGCATTTT
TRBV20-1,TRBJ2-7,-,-,CRLEGTYEQYF,TGCAGGTTGGAAGGGACCTACGAGCAGTACTTC
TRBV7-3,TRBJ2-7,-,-,CASSFGIGEAYEQYF,TGTGCCAGCAGCTTCGGGATCGGGGAAGCATACGAGCAGTACTTC
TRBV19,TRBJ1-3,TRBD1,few,CASSIGGQAGNTIYF,TGTGCCAGTAGTATAGGTGGACAGGCTGGAAACACCATATATTTT
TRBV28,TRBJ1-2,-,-,CASSSLGRGYGYTF,TGTGCCAGCAGTTCCCTGGGTAGGGGATATGGCTACACCTTC
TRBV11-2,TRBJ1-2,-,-,CASSPHGDYGYTF,TGTGCCAGCAGTCCACACGGCGACTATGGCTACACCTTC
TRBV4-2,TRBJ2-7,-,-,CASSQGSSYEQYF,TGTGCCAGCAGCCAAGGATCTAGCTACGAGCAGTACTTC
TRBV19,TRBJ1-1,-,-,CASSLMGANTEAFF,TGTGCCAGTAGCCTCATGGGGGCCAACACTGAAGCTTTCTTT
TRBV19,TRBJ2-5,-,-,CASSIRLVGTKETQYF,TGTGCCAGTAGTATTAGACTAGTGGGTACCAAGGAGACCCAGTACTTC
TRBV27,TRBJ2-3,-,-,CASKGWGGRPDTQYF,TGTGCCAGCAAGGGTTGGGGGGGCCGCCCGGATACGCAGTATTTT
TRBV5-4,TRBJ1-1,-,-,CASSWAVGVNTEAFF,TGTGCCAGCAGCTGGGCGGTGGGGGTGAACACTGAAGCTTTCTTT
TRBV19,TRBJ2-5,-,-,CASSTDGEETQYF,TGTGCCTCCTCGACGGACGGGGAAGAGACCCAGTACTTC
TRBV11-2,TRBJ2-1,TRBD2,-,CASRLGGGLDEQFF,TGTGCCAGCAGGCTGGGCGGGGGGTTAGATGAGCAGTTCTTC
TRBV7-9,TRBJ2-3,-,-,CASSLGAGGTDTQYF,TGTGCCAGCAGCTTAGGTGCAGGGGGCACAGATACGCAGTATTTT
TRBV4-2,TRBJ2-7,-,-,CASSQDPTSGEGYEQYF,TGTGCCAGCAGCCAAGACCCGACCTCAGGGGAGGGCTACGAGCAGTACTTC
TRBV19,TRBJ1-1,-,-,CASSIHTLNTEAFF,TGTGCCAGTAGTATTCACACCTTGAACACTGAAGCTTTCTTT
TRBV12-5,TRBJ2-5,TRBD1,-,CASGLPRGRQETQYF,TGTGCTAGTGGCCTCCCAAGGGGGCGGCAAGAGACCCAGTACTTC
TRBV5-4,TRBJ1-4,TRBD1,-,CASSGAGGKDEKLFF,TGTGCCAGCAGCGGAGCAGGGGGCAAGGATGAAAAACTGTTTTTT
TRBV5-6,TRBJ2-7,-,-,CASTRGDEQYF,TGTGCCAGCACCCGAGGCGACGAGCAGTACTTC
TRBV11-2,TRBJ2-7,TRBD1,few,CASSLEGGQGALYYEQYF,TGTGCCAGCAGCTTAGAAGGGGGGCAGGGGGCCCTTTACTACGAGCAGTACTTC
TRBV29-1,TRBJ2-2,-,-,CSVEDRDNTGELFF,TGCAGCGTTGAGGACAGAGATAACACCGGGGAGCTGTTTTTT
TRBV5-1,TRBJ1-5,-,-,CASSSGGKQPQHF,TGCGCCAGCAGCTCGGGCGGAAAACAGCCCCAGCATTTT
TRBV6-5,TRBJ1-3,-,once,CASANPGSGNTIYF,TGTGCCAGCGCTAACCCAGGCTCTGGAAACACCATATATTTT
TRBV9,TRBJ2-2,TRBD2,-,CASSVGSSGGAGELFF,TGTGCCAGCAGCGTAGGGAGTAGCGGGGGGGCCGGGGAGCTGTTTTTT
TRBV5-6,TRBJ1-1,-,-,CASSSGDRHTEAFF,TGTGCCAGCAGCTCAGGGGATAGGCACACTGAAGCTTTCTTT
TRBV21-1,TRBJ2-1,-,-,CASSVTFTEPRFSYNEQFF,TGTGCCAGCAGCGTCACTTTTACGGAACCGCGGTTTTCCTACAATGAGCAGTTCTTC
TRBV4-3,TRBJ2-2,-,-,CASSQDSGEIPGELFF,TGCGCCAGCAGCCAAGATAGCGGTGAGATCCCCGGGGAGCTGTTTTTT
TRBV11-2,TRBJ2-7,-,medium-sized,CASSLTYEQYF,TGTGCCAGCAGCCTCACCTACGAGCAGTACTTC
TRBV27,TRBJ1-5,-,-,CASSLSITRSNQPQHF,TGTGCCAGCAGTTTATCGATTACGCGGAGCAATCAGCCCCAGCATTTT
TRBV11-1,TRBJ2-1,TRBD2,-,CASSSSGGFYDEQFF,TGTGCCAGCAGCTCCAGCGGGGGTTTCTACGATGAGCAGTTCTTC
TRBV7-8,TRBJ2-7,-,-,CASSLVGISYEQYF,TGTGCCAGCAGCTTAGTCGGGATATCCTACGAGCAGTACTTC
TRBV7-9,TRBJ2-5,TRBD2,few,CASSFTLAGRETQYF,TGTGCCAGCAGCTTCACACTAGCGGGGCGGGAGACCCAGTACTTC
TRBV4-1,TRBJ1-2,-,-,CASSPDTANYGYTF,TGCGCCAGCAGCCCGGACACCGCTAACTATGGCTACACCTTC
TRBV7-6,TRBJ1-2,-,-,CASSLEIGDGSNYGYTF,TGTGCCAGCAGCTTAGAGATAGGGGACGGCTCTAACTATGGCTACACCTTC
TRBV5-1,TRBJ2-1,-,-,CASGLFNEQFF,TGCGCCAGCGGACTATTCAATGAGCAGTTCTTC
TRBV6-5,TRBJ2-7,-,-,CASSYSMSYEQYF,TGTGCCAGCAGTTACTCGATGTCCTACGAGCAGTACTTC
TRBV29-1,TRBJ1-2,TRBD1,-,CSVHLGQGADGYTF,TGCAGCGTACATTTGGGACAGGGGGCGGACGGCTACACCTTC
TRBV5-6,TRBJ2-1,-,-,CASSQAQGRYNEQFF,TGTGCCAGCAGCCAGGCACAGGGGAGGTACAATGAGCAGTTCTTC
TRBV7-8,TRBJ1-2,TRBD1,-,CASSLARGQGYGFSYGYTF,TGTGCCAGCAGCTTAGCGCGTGGACAGGGTTACGGTTTTTCGTATGGCTACACCTTC
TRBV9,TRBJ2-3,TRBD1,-,CASSPIRGPTDTQYF,TGTGCCAGCAGCCCCATCAGGGGGCCCACAGATACGCAGTATTTT
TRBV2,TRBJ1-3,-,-,CASSENSLSSGNTIYF,TGTGCCAGCAGTGAGAACAGTCTGTCCTCTGGAAACACCATATATTTT
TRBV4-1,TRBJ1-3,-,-,CASSHLSPWKSSGNTIYF,TGCGCCAGCAGCCACCTAAGCCCTTGGAAGAGCTCTGGAAACACCATATATTTT
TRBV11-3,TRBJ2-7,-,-,CASRGSYYEQYF,TGTGCCAGCAGGGGTAGTTACTACGAGCAGTACTTC